A single sample gave rise to the 26 T cell receptor beta chains below, sequenced in a study of a mutant IDH1 vaccine in newly diagnosed glioma. The assay was immunoSEQ multiplex PCR, and TCRdb's table has in-frame clones only and misses some. The sample has about 56,000 clones; over 70% are singletons. Time point meaning: week 47, end of study. Vaccination used 300 ug of mutant IDH1 20-mer peptide per dose, with topical imiquimod. No antigens are known for them. The sample was PBMCs, taken from a glioma patient whose treatment included an IDH1 peptide vaccine. The receptors here all came from a man between 50 and 59 years old with glioma.

The chain carries TRBV7-2 and TRBJ2-3, with 9 nucleotides matching TRBD2. Trimming cost V 0 bases and J 0 bases; bases outside gene matches: 1. CDR1 and CDR2 from the germline V gene are SGHTA and FQGNSA. There are 16 residues in the CDR3. The CDR3 is CASSLALAGSTDTQYF. The CDR3 nucleotides read TGTGCCAGCAGCTTAGCACTAGCGGGTAGCACAGATACGCAGTATTTT.

The count of this clone is one. At one end, the junction sequence differs from germline, possibly due to a read error. The chain carries TRBV6-1 and TRBJ1-2, with a tentative D call TRBD1 (6 bases). The CDR3 contains 15 residues. CDR1 and CDR2 from the germline V gene are MNHNS and SASEGT. DNA of the CDR3: TGTGCCAGCGGTGACAGGAGAACATACAACTATGGCTACACCTTC. This encodes CASGDRRTYNYGYTF.

The gene calls are TRBV7-2 and TRBJ2-2; D unresolved. The CDR3 is 14 residues long. Germline CDR1 SGHTA, CDR2 FQGNSA. V was cut by 0 bases and J by 3 bases, with 5 bases left in between. This CDR3 is CASSLADDTGELFF. The CDR3, as DNA: TGTGCCAGCAGCTTAGCTGACGACACCGGGGAGCTGTTTTTT.

This chain connects TRBV9 to TRBJ1-6, with 7 bases identical to TRBD1. Germline CDR1 is SGDLS and CDR2 is YYNGEE. The CDR3 spans 14 residues. The junction had 4 bases not matched to a gene; V was cut back by 4 bases and J by 6 bases. The CDR3 DNA reads as TGTGCCAGCAGCCCCGGGACAGCTAATTCACCCCTCCACTTT. Protein product: CASSPGTANSPLHF.

This clone was counted a few times. The chain couples TRBV5-1 to TRBJ1-6; D uncertain. The CDR3 contains 14 residues. V shed 2 bases and J shed 5 bases, with 8 bases lying between them. Germline V gene lookup returns CDR1 SGHRS and CDR2 YFSETQ. CDR3 residues: CASSFWGNNSPLHF. In DNA form, the CDR3 reads TGCGCCAGCAGCTTCTGGGGTAATAATTCACCCCTCCACTTT.

The V call is TRBV5-1, the J call TRBJ1-2; D perhaps matches TRBD1 (6 bases). V lost 4 bases to trimming and J lost 2 bases, with 21 bases between them. CDR1 and CDR2 from the germline V gene are SGHRS and YFSETQ. The CDR3 runs to 17 residues. The CDR3 sequence is CASSAPGGHPSNYGYTF. The CDR3 DNA reads TGCGCCAGCAGCGCCCCGGGGGGGCACCCATCCAACTATGGCTACACCTTC.

The rearrangement links TRBV7-2 to TRBJ2-5, with 8 positions matching TRBD1. Near its end, the DNA agrees better with TRBJ2-7, so the J call may be wrong. This CDR3 comprises 15 residues. Looked up from germline, CDR1 is SGHTA and CDR2 is FQGNSA. The CDR3 spells CASSSWGDRTYEQYF. Here the CDR3 DNA reads TGTGCCAGCAGCTCATGGGGGGACAGGACCTACGAGCAGTACTTC.

This sequence joins TRBV28 and TRBJ2-2, with D maybe TRBD2 (5 bases). The CDR3 is 13 residues long. Germline lookup yields CDR1 MDHEN and CDR2 SYDVKM. Trimming shortened V by 5 bases and J by 3 bases, and 7 bases separated the two germline ends. The CDR3 DNA sequence: TGTGCCAGCAGTCGAGCGGACACCGGGGAGCTGTTTTTT. Encoded protein: CASSRADTGELFF.

The chain links TRBV5-8 to TRBJ1-1; D remains unclear. V lost 1 base, J lost 0 bases, and 4 bases lay in between. The length of the CDR3 is 13 residues. CDR1 is SGHTS, CDR2 YDEGEE, per germline. This CDR3 is CASSLNMNTEAFF. In DNA form, the CDR3 reads TGTGCCAGCAGCTTGAATATGAACACTGAAGCTTTCTTT.

A few counts support this clone. The same CDR3 is also encoded by other DNA sequences in this sample. The chain combines TRBV5-6 with TRBJ2-1, with D perhaps TRBD1 (5 bases). This CDR3 spans 12 amino acids. Germline CDR1 is SGHDT and CDR2 is YYEEEE. V was cut by 4 bases and J by 7 bases, with 9 bases left in between. DNA for the CDR3: TGTGCCAGCAGCGTGCAGGGAAATGAGCAGTTCTTC. Its translation is CASSVQGNEQFF. Based on the CDR3 plus reference TRBV5-6 and TRBJ2-1, the full variable domain is DAGVTQSPTHLIKTRGQQVTLRCSPKSGHDTVSWYQQALGQGPQFIFQYYEEEERQRGNFPDRFSGHQFPNYSSELNVNALLLGDSALYLCASSVQGNEQFFGPGTRLTVL.

In nucleotides, the CDR3 is TGTGCCAGCAGCCTAGGCACCTACGAGCAGTACTTC. Translating it yields CASSLGTYEQYF. The chain links TRBV28 to TRBJ2-7; D gene ambiguous. V gave up 6 bases and J gave up 2 bases, with 8 bases separating them. In germline, CDR1 is MDHEN, CDR2 SYDVKM. CDR3 length: 12 amino acids. The full variable domain, rest sourced from reference TRBV28 and TRBJ2-7, is DVKVTQSSRYLVKRTGEKVFLECVQDMDHENMFWYRQDPGLGLRLIYFSYDVKMKEKGDIPEGYSVSREKKERFSLILESASTNQTSMYLCASSLGTYEQYFGPGTRLTVT.

The chain links TRBV7-3 to TRBJ2-5; a possible D gene is TRBD2 (5 bases). CDR3 length: 14 residues. Germline loops: CDR1 SGHTA, CDR2 FQGTGA. The V end was cut by 1 base, the J end by 1 base, with 7 bases between. CDR3 nucleotides: TGTGCCAGCAGCTTAAGTCGGGGCCAAGAGACCCAGTACTTC. Translation: CASSLSRGQETQYF.

The chain has TRBV27 and TRBJ2-1; weak D call: TRBD1 (6 bases). Trimming cost V 4 bases and J 5 bases, with 18 bases left between them. Germline V gene data show CDR1 as MNHEY and CDR2 as SMNVEV (reference sequence). The CDR3 covers 16 residues. The CDR3 DNA sequence: TGTGCCAGCAGTTCGCGGGTAAGGGGGAACCACAATGAGCAGTTCTTC. It specifies CASSSRVRGNHNEQFF.

The DNA for the CDR3 is TGTGCCTGGAGTACAAATTCACCCCTCCACTTT. Translation gives CAWSTNSPLHF. This sequence joins TRBV30 and TRBJ1-6; D unclear. CDR3 length equals 11 residues. CDR1 and CDR2 from the germline V gene are GTSNPN and SVGIG (reference sequence). V shed 2 bases and J shed 7 bases, with 3 bases lying between them.

The genes are TRBV2 and TRBJ1-5; a possible D gene is TRBD1 (5 bases). Trimming shortened V by 3 bases and J by 6 bases, and 15 bases separated the two germline ends. CDR3 size: 15 residues. CDR1 and CDR2 (germline): SNHLY, FYNNEI. DNA of the CDR3: TGTGCCAGCAGTGATTTTGCGGCAGGGAGTCAGCCCCAGCATTTT. It encodes CASSDFAAGSQPQHF.

The rearrangement links TRBV6-5 to TRBJ2-7; TRBD2 is a possible D gene (6 bases). CDR1 is MNHEY, CDR2 SVGAGI, per germline. V lost 7 bases and J 5 bases, leaving 12 bases between the germline ends. CDR3 length: 12 amino acids. The CDR3 here is CASKTGGNEQYF. The DNA for the CDR3 is TGTGCCAGCAAAACCGGGGGAAACGAGCAGTACTTC.

V is TRBV19 and J is TRBJ1-2, with TRBD1 matching 7 bases. Germline CDR1 reads LNHDA; CDR2 reads SQIVND (reference sequence). This CDR3 region has 13 residues. V shed 5 bases and J 4 bases; nucleotides not matched to a gene: 4. CDR3 region: CASSSTGSYGYTF. In nucleotides, the CDR3 is TGTGCCAGTAGTTCGACAGGGAGCTATGGCTACACCTTC.

The table lists this clone with a few counts. The V gene is TRBV30, the J gene TRBJ2-7; the D is unclear. V lost 2 bases and J lost 2, with 7 bases in between. Germline lookup yields CDR1 GTSNPN and CDR2 SVGIG (reference sequence). The CDR3 length is 12 residues. CDR3: CAWSTGPYEQYF. The CDR3 DNA reads TGTGCCTGGAGTACTGGTCCCTACGAGCAGTACTTC.

The chain has TRBV19 and TRBJ1-6, with TRBD1 as a possible D gene (5 bases). There are 17 residues in the CDR3. Germline CDR1 reads LNHDA; CDR2 reads SQIVND (reference sequence). Trimming removed 4 bases at V and 6 bases at J, with 19 bases between. The CDR3 here is CASSTLPPTRGNSPLHF. The CDR3 nucleotides read TGTGCCAGTAGTACCCTCCCTCCTACTAGGGGTAATTCACCCCTCCACTTT.

The chain recombines TRBV9 with TRBJ1-3; 8 positions match TRBD1. J was trimmed by 1 base and V by 2 bases; bases with no gene match: 5. The germline V gene encodes CDR1 SGDLS and CDR2 YYNGEE. The CDR3 is 16 amino acids. The CDR3 DNA is TGTGCCAGCAGCGTCGGGACAGGTCAGTCTGGAAACACCATATATTTT. Translation: CASSVGTGQSGNTIYF.

The chain uses TRBV5-8 and TRBJ1-5; 8 bases fit TRBD1. V shed 4 bases and J 7 bases; nucleotides not matched to a gene: 10. Germline values: CDR1 SGHTS, CDR2 YDEGEE. There are 15 residues in the CDR3. The CDR3 nucleotides are TGTGCCAGCAGCATCGGACAGGGAAGAAGACAGCCCCAGCATTTT. Translation gives CASSIGQGRRQPQHF.

In this sample, this clone turned up once. Other DNA sequences within the sample encode an identical CDR3. This chain uses TRBV5-6 with TRBJ2-5; TRBD2 matches at 10 bases. With V trimmed by 4 bases and J by 2 bases, 11 bases remained unmatched. The CDR3 is made up of 17 amino acids. Germline V CDR1 and CDR2: SGHDT, YYEEEE. As DNA, the CDR3 is TGTGCCAGCAGCGGACCGAGCGGGGGGGCCTCGCAAGAGACCCAGTACTTC. Encoded protein: CASSGPSGGASQETQYF.

The chain recombines TRBV30 with TRBJ2-3, with D perhaps being TRBD1 or TRBD2 (5 bases each). CDR3 length: 12 residues. Germline V gene data show CDR1 as GTSNPN and CDR2 as SVGIG (reference sequence). The CDR3 bases are TGTGCGAGGGACCTTGGGGGAGATACGCAGTATTTT. This gives the protein CARDLGGDTQYF.

Only a few counts were recorded for this clone. Written as DNA, the CDR3 is TGTGCCAGCAGCCAAGGGGTTTACGCAACTAACTATGGCTACACCTTC. Translation: CASSQGVYATNYGYTF. The genes are TRBV7-9 and TRBJ1-2, with D tentatively TRBD1 (5 bases). The CDR3 extends over 16 amino acids. CDR1 is SEHNR and CDR2 is FQNEAQ in the germline V gene (reference sequence). Trimming stripped 5 bases from V and 0 bases from J, with 16 bases between.

The CDR3 bases are TGTGCCAGCAGCGCCTCTAGCGGGGGAGACGGGGAGCTGTTTTTT. Protein: CASSASSGGDGELFF. The V gene is TRBV9, the J gene TRBJ2-2; TRBD2 matches at 10 bases. V lost 3 bases and J lost 7; bases outside the gene matches: 6. This CDR3 has 15 amino acids. Germline V CDR1 and CDR2: SGDLS, YYNGEE.

This clone appeared a few times. The V gene is TRBV2, the J gene TRBJ1-5; perhaps TRBD1 as D (6 bases). The germline V gene has CDR1 SNHLY and CDR2 FYNNEI. The CDR3 totals 13 residues. V lost 7 bases, J lost 4 bases, and 11 bases lay in between. The CDR3 reads CASTPGVNQPQHF. In nucleotides, the CDR3 is TGTGCCAGCACCCCAGGGGTAAATCAGCCCCAGCATTTT. Full variable domain (rest looked up from reference TRBV2 and TRBJ1-5): EPEVTQTPSHQVTQMGQEVILRCVPISNHLYFYWYRQILGQKVEFLVSFYNNEISEKSEIFDDQFSVERPDGSNFTLKIRSTKLEDSAMYFCASTPGVNQPQHFGDGTRLSIL.